The 4 T cell receptor beta chains below were found in one sample sequenced in a study of cytomegalovirus exposure and HLA in healthy donors. This PCR relied on a set of 60 Vbeta primers and 13 Jbeta primers. Data came from immunoSEQ multiplex PCR; TCRdb stores just in-frame clones and leaves some out. Of some 170,000 clones detected, about three quarters appear once; the ten largest clones hold more than 2.5%. Material for sequencing was PBMCs. The receptors here all came from a woman younger than 45 in good health and CMV-seronegative.

V gene TRBV30 combines with J gene TRBJ1-1; TRBD1 is a possible D gene (5 bases). Germline-derived CDR1 and CDR2 are GTSNPN and SVGIG (reference sequence). Trimming shortened V by 5 bases and J by 7 bases, and 17 bases separated the two germline ends. The CDR3 runs 13 residues. The CDR3: CAWAADIGVEAFF. CDR3 in DNA: TGTGCCTGGGCCGCGGACATAGGGGTTGAAGCTTTCTTT.

The chain links TRBV28 to TRBJ1-5, with D hard to call. Germline V gene sequence: CDR1 MDHEN, CDR2 SYDVKM. V was clipped by 3 bases and J by 5 bases, with 14 bases between them. This CDR3 spans 15 amino acids. The CDR3 region has the DNA TGTGCCAGCAGTTTTATTTGGAGGGAATATCAGCCCCAGCATTTT. This gives the protein CASSFIWREYQPQHF.

The J gene is TRBJ1-4, the V gene TRBV5-8, with 8 bases matching TRBD1. The CDR3 has 16 residues. Per the germline V gene, CDR1 is SGHTS and CDR2 is YDEGEE. V lost 0 bases to trimming and J lost 2 bases; unmatched junction nucleotides: 3. CDR3 protein: CASSLGTGTTNEKLFF. In nucleotides, the CDR3 is TGTGCCAGCAGCTTGGGGACAGGGACTACTAATGAAAAACTGTTTTTT.

This clone is a singleton in its sample. V is TRBV4-1 and J is TRBJ2-7, with TRBD2 matching 9 bases. Germline CDR1 reads MGHRA; CDR2 reads YSYEKL. This CDR3 region has 16 residues. The J segment lost 1 base and the V segment lost 1 base, leaving 5 bases of the junction unmatched. CDR3 residues: CASSQVASGGSYEQYF. CDR3 in DNA: TGCGCCAGCAGCCAAGTGGCCAGCGGGGGGTCCTACGAGCAGTACTTC.